This T cell receptor beta chain came from a study of blood T cell repertoires in COVID-19. Study background: COVID-19 samples, acute and convalescent, were from the United States, Italy and Spain. PBMCs, B-cell-depleted T cells, or T cells provided the cDNA or gDNA that made up the material.

The V end lost 0 bases, the J end lost 3 bases, and 6 bases lay between the germline ends. The CDR3 length is 13 residues. Germline assignment: CDR1 SGDLS and CDR2 YYNGEE. Original analysis: For nucleated cells, counts were estimated from reference gene primer amplification. TCRdb's copy holds only in-frame clones and misses some; the assay was immunoSEQ multiplex PCR. V and J calls plus clone size are reproduced from that table; the DNA served to infer D and trimming. The sample comprises about 170,000 clones, more than 75% of which are singletons, and roughly 3.5% rests with the top ten. The chain carries TRBV9 and TRBJ2-5, with D possibly matching TRBD1 (5 bases). The source of this sequence is a man in his sixties or seventies with acute or convalescent COVID-19. The sequencing input was peripheral blood. As DNA, the CDR3 is TGTGCCAGCAGCGTAGAGACAGAAGAGACCCAGTACTTC. Translation gives CASSVETEETQYF.